These 30 T cell receptor beta chains were sequenced from one sample in a study of monozygotic twins with inflammatory bowel disease. TCRdb derives one entry per CDR3 protein from the 5' RACE reads, leaving out DNA. Its listing shows about 450,000 distinct CDR3 sequences. Sequences were obtained from blood. These receptors were taken from a human donor with ulcerative colitis or Crohn's disease, or a healthy co-twin of an affected twin (not recorded which).

The rearrangement joins TRBV4-1 to TRBJ2-1; without DNA, the TCRdb call of TRBD1 cannot be checked. This CDR3 comprises 16 residues. CDR1 MGHRA and CDR2 YSYEKL come from the germline V gene. CDR3 in amino acids: CASSQVPGELYNEQFF.

The rearrangement joins TRBV12-3 or TRBV12-4 to TRBJ2-7; TCRdb calls TRBD1, which cannot be checked without DNA. The CDR3 loop spans 14 amino acids. CDR3 sequence reads: CASSRGVLAYEQYF.

The chain combines TRBV4-3 with TRBJ1-3. CDR1 LGHNA and CDR2 YSLEER come from the germline V gene. CDR3 length: 15 amino acids. The CDR3 spells CASSPGQGSGNTIYF.

The genes are TRBV12-3 or TRBV12-4 and TRBJ1-1; TCRdb picks TRBD1, but there is no DNA to check that call. This CDR3 region has 13 residues. The CDR3 reads CASRLDGGAEAFF.

The V call is TRBV10-2, the J call TRBJ2-5; TCRdb's D gene call, TRBD1, goes unchecked for lack of DNA. This CDR3 spans 12 amino acids. Looked up from germline, CDR1 is WSHSY and CDR2 is SAAADI. The CDR3: CASSQGVRAQYF.

This chain connects TRBV30 to TRBJ2-1; with no DNA, the TCRdb D assignment of TRBD2 cannot be verified. This CDR3 contains 14 residues. Germline V gives CDR1 GTSNPN, CDR2 SVGIG (reference sequence). Here the CDR3 reads CASHGPEGYNEQFF.

This chain joins TRBV20-1 and TRBJ1-4. Germline CDR1 DFQATT, CDR2 SNEGSKA (reference sequence). The CDR3 is 12 residues long. This CDR3 is CSARWGIEKLFF.

The rearrangement links TRBV7-3 to TRBJ2-1; TCRdb's D call, TRBD2, is unchecked because there is no DNA. The CDR3 totals 15 residues. Germline V lookup: CDR1 SGHTA, CDR2 FQGTGA. The chain's CDR3 is CASSSSPSSHNEQFF.

The rearrangement links TRBV7-2 to TRBJ2-7; absent DNA, TCRdb's TRBD1 call cannot be checked. CDR1 is SGHTA, CDR2 FQGNSA, per germline. The CDR3 consists of 15 residues. This CDR3 is CASSLFVGAIYVQYF.

The rearrangement uses TRBV15 and TRBJ2-7; as DNA is missing, the TRBD1 call by TCRdb cannot be tested. This CDR3 comprises 16 residues. Germline-derived CDR1 and CDR2 are LNHNV and YYDKDF (reference sequence). The CDR3 loop reads CATSSGSVGGSYEQYF.

V gene TRBV5-1 combines with J gene TRBJ2-7; there is no DNA to check the TCRdb D call of TRBD1. The CDR3 loop spans 15 amino acids. Germline CDR1 SGHRS, CDR2 YFSETQ. This chain's CDR3 is CASSPTGGGFYEQYF.

The J gene is TRBJ1-4, the V gene TRBV7-9. This CDR3 has 16 amino acids. Germline CDR1 is SEHNR and CDR2 is FQNEAQ (reference sequence). CDR3 amino acids: CASSLGLEGPVEKLFF.

The chain combines TRBV30 with TRBJ2-1; TCRdb returns TRBD1, unconfirmable since there is no DNA. CDR1 GTSNPN and CDR2 SVGIG come from the germline V gene (reference sequence). This CDR3 is built from 14 residues. The CDR3 reads CAWSTWGGQNEQFF.

The chain has TRBV10-3 and TRBJ1-2; lacking DNA, the TRBD1 call made by TCRdb goes unchecked. Germline assignment: CDR1 ENHRY and CDR2 SYGVKD. The CDR3 is 14 amino acids. CDR3 amino acids: CAISSLTGTYGYTF.

This chain connects TRBV20-1 to TRBJ1-4; TCRdb outputs TRBD1, but without DNA this stays unchecked. Per germline, CDR1 DFQATT and CDR2 SNEGSKA (reference sequence). CDR3 length: 14 residues. The CDR3: CSAAGTGINEKLFF.

The chain carries TRBV19 and TRBJ1-3; TCRdb outputs TRBD1, but without DNA this stays unchecked. CDR3 length: 15 residues. Germline CDR1 LNHDA, CDR2 SQIVND (reference sequence). CDR3 protein: CASTVSTGSGNTIYF.

V gene TRBV18 combines with J gene TRBJ1-2; the D call from TCRdb, TRBD1, cannot be confirmed without DNA. Germline CDR1 and CDR2: KGHSH and LQKENI. This CDR3 is built from 16 residues. CDR3 loop: CASSPPRTGDIYGYTF.

This chain uses TRBV5-1 with TRBJ1-1; TCRdb lists TRBD1, though no DNA is available to test this call. This CDR3 is 16 amino acids long. Germline V gene data show CDR1 as SGHRS and CDR2 as YFSETQ. This CDR3 reads CASSLQTTGTNTEAFF. The full variable domain, with the rest looked up from reference TRBV5-1 and TRBJ1-1, is KAGVTQTPRYLIKTRGQQVTLSCSPISGHRSVSWYQQTPGQGLQFLFEYFSETQRNKGNFPGRFSGRQFSNSRSEMNVSTLELGDSALYLCASSLQTTGTNTEAFFGQGTRLTVV.

CDR3 protein: CASSILGGTDTQYF. V and J are TRBV19 and TRBJ2-3. Germline V lookup: CDR1 LNHDA, CDR2 SQIVND (reference sequence). The CDR3 has 14 residues.

V is TRBV18 and J is TRBJ2-4. Per germline, CDR1 KGHSH and CDR2 LQKENI. CDR3 size: 13 residues. CDR3 region: CASSPPEGVIQYF.

The V gene is TRBV10-3, the J gene TRBJ2-2; TCRdb outputs TRBD1, but without DNA this stays unchecked. CDR1 is ENHRY and CDR2 is SYGVKD in the germline V gene. CDR3 length: 16 amino acids. The CDR3 sequence: CAISEFDRVNTGELFF.

J is TRBJ2-4 and V is TRBV7-9; absent DNA, TCRdb's TRBD1 call cannot be checked. From germline, CDR1 is SEHNR and CDR2 FQNEAQ (reference sequence). The CDR3 spans 14 residues. CDR3 protein: CASSLGSGQDIQYF.

The chain joins TRBV11-1 to TRBJ2-1; TCRdb calls TRBD1, which cannot be checked without DNA. CDR3 size: 16 residues. CDR1 and CDR2 from the germline V gene are SGHAT and FQDESV (reference sequence). Here the CDR3 reads CASSFPGSSSYNEQFF.

The CDR3 region is CASSFRDTGELFF. The J gene is TRBJ2-2, the V gene TRBV12-3 or TRBV12-4. The CDR3 runs to 13 residues.

V gene TRBV6-1 combines with J gene TRBJ2-1; checking the TCRdb D call of TRBD2 is not possible without DNA. The CDR3 has 14 residues. The germline gives CDR1 MNHNS, CDR2 SASEGT. The CDR3 protein is CASSRTSGQNEQFF.

The CDR3 sequence is CASSPNTLTGYTF. This chain uses TRBV3-1 with TRBJ1-2. Germline values: CDR1 LGHDT, CDR2 YNNKEL (reference sequence). The CDR3 has 13 amino acids.

J is TRBJ2-3 and V is TRBV27. The CDR3 runs to 12 residues. Germline V CDR1 and CDR2: MNHEY, SMNVEV (reference sequence). CDR3 protein: CASSARLGEQYF.

The rearrangement uses TRBV7-3 and TRBJ1-2. Per germline, CDR1 SGHTA and CDR2 FQGTGA. The CDR3 length is 13 residues. The CDR3 spells CASSLSPLEGYTF.

The chain is built from TRBV20-1 and TRBJ2-1; the D call of TRBD1 rests on TCRdb alone, since no DNA is present to check it. Germline V gene data show CDR1 as DFQATT and CDR2 as SNEGSKA (reference sequence). CDR3 length: 13 amino acids. The CDR3 spells CSVRDSSYNEQFF.

The chain couples TRBV20-1 to TRBJ1-1; TCRdb's D call of TRBD1 is untestable without DNA. The CDR3 extends over 14 amino acids. The germline V gene has CDR1 DFQATT and CDR2 SNEGSKA (reference sequence). The CDR3 protein is CSADSRDSRTEAFF.